This TCR beta chain stems from a study of blood T cell repertoires in COVID-19. Study as a whole: Sources were T cells, B-cell-depleted T cells, or PBMCs; the material itself was cDNA or gDNA.

Only in-frame clones appear in the TCRdb table, and some are missing; sequencing was by immunoSEQ multiplex PCR. Of about 310,000 clones in the sample, 89% are singletons; the top ten hold approximately 9.4%. In assigning cohorts, the study relied on participant-reported clinical history. The CDR3 is made up of 16 amino acids. The sample taken for sequencing was PBMCs or T cells enriched from blood (not recorded which). The clonotype was recovered from a middle-aged woman who had recovered from COVID-19. The rearrangement joins TRBV1 to TRBJ2-7; the tabulated D call, TRBD2, remains unverified against the DNA. TRBV1 represents a pseudogene. The CDR3 is CTSRLADSSNLHEQYF. The CDR3 DNA is TGCACCAGCAGGCTTGCGGACTCCTCGAACCTCCACGAGCAGTACTTC.